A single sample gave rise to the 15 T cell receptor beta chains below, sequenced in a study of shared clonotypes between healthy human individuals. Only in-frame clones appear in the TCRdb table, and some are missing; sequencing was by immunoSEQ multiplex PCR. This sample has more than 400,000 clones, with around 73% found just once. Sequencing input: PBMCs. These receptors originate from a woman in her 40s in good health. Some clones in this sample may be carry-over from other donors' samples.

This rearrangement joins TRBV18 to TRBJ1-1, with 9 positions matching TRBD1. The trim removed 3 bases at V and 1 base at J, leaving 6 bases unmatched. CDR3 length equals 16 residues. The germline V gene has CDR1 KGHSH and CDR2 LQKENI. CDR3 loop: CASSPPRGQGNTEAFF. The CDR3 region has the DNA TGTGCCAGCTCACCGCCAAGGGGACAGGGGAACACTGAAGCTTTCTTT.

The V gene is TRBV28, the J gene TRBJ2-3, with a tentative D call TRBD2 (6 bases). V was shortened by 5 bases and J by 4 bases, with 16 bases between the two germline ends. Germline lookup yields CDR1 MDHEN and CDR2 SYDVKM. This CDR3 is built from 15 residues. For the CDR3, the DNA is TGTGCCAGCAGTGGATGGAGAGGGAGGTCAGATACGCAGTATTTT. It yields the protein CASSGWRGRSDTQYF. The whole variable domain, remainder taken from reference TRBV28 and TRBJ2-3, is DVKVTQSSRYLVKRTGEKVFLECVQDMDHENMFWYRQDPGLGLRLIYFSYDVKMKEKGDIPEGYSVSREKKERFSLILESASTNQTSMYLCASSGWRGRSDTQYFGPGTRLTVL.

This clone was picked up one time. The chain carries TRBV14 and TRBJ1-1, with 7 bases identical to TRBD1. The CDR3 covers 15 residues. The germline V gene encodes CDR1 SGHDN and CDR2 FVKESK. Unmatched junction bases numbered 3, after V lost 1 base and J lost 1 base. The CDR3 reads CASSQAGGRNTEAFF. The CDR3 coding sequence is TGTGCCAGCAGCCAAGCAGGGGGGCGGAACACTGAAGCTTTCTTT.

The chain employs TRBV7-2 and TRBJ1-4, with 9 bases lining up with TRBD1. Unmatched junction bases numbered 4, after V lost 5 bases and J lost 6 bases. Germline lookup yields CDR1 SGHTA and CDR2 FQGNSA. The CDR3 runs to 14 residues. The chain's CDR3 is CASSRQGVHEKLFF. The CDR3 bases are TGTGCCAGCAGCCGACAGGGGGTACATGAAAAACTGTTTTTT. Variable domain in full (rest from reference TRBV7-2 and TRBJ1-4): GAGVSQSPSNKVTEKGKDVELRCDPISGHTALYWYRQSLGQGLEFLIYFQGNSAPDKSGLPSDRFSAERTGGSVSTLTIQRTQQEDSAVYLCASSRQGVHEKLFFGSGTQLSVL.

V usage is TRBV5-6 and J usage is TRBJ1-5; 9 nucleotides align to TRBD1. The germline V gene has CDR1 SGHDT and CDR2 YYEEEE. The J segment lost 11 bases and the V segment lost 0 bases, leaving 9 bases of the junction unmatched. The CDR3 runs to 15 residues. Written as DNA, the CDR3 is TGTGCCAGCAGCTTGGCCGGACAGGGGCGGGGGACCCAGCATTTT. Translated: CASSLAGQGRGTQHF.

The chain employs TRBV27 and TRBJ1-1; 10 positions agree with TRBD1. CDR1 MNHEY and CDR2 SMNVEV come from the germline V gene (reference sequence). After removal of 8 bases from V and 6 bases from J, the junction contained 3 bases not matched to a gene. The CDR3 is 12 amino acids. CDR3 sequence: CASGQGVAEAFF. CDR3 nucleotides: TGTGCCAGCGGACAGGGGGTCGCTGAAGCTTTCTTT.

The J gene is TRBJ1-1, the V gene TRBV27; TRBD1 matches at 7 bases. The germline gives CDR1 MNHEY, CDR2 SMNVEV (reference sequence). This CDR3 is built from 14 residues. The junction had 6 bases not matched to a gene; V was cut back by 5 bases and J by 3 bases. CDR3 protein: CASSPTGYHTEAFF. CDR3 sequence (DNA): TGTGCCAGCAGTCCGACAGGGTATCACACTGAAGCTTTCTTT.

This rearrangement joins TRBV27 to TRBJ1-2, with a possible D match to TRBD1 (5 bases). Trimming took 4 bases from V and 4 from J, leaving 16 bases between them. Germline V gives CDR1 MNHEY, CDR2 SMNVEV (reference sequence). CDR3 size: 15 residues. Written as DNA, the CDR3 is TGTGCCAGCAGTTCTCCAGGGAATCGTCGCTATGGCTACACCTTC. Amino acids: CASSSPGNRRYGYTF.

DNA of the CDR3: TGTGCCAGTAAAATCGCGGGGGATCAAGAGACCCAGTACTTC. As protein: CASKIAGDQETQYF. This chain connects TRBV19 to TRBJ2-5, with TRBD2 identical over 7 bases. In germline, CDR1 is LNHDA, CDR2 SQIVND (reference sequence). Trimming at V came to 7 bases and at J to 2 bases, leaving 7 bases not matched to a gene. The CDR3 sequence is 14 residues long.

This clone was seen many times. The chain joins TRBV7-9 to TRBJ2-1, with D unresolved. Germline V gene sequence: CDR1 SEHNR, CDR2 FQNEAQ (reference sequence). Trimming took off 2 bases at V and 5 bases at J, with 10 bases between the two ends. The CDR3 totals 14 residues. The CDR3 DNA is TGTGCCAGCAGCTTATCCTTCGGAGACAATGAGCAGTTCTTC. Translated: CASSLSFGDNEQFF.

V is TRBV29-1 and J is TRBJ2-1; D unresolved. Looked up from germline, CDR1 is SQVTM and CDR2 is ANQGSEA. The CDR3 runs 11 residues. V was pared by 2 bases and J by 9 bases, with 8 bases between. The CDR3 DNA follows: TGCAGCGTTGAATCCCGAGGTGAGCAGTTCTTC. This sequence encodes CSVESRGEQFF.

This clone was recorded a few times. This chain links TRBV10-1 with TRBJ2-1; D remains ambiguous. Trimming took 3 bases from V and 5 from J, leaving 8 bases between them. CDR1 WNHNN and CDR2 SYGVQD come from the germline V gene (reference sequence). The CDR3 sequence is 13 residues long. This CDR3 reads CASSDRGNNEQFF. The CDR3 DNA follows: TGCGCCAGCAGTGATAGAGGCAACAATGAGCAGTTCTTC.

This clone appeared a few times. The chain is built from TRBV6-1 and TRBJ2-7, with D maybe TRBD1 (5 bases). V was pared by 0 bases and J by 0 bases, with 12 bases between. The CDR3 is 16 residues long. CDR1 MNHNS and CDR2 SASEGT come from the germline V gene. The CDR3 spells CASSEALLDSSYEQYF. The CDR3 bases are TGTGCCAGCAGTGAAGCGCTTTTAGACAGCTCCTACGAGCAGTACTTC.

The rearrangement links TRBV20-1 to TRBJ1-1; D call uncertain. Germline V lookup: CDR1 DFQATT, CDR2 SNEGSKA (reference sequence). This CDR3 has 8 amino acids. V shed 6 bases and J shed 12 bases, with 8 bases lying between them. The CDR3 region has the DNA TGCAGTGCCAGTGGGTCTTTCTTT. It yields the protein CSASGSFF.

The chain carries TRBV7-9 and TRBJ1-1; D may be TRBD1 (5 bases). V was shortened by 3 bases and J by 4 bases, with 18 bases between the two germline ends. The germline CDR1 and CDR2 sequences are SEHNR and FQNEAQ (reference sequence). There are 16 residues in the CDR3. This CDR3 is CASSFFEGPSGTEAFF. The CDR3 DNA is TGTGCCAGCAGCTTCTTTGAGGGACCTTCCGGCACTGAAGCTTTCTTT. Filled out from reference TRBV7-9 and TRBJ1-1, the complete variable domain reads DTGVSQNPRHKITKRGQNVTFRCDPISEHNRLYWYRQTLGQGPEFLTYFQNEAQLEKSRLLSDRFSAERPKGSFSTLEIQRTEQGDSAMYLCASSFFEGPSGTEAFFGQGTRLTVV.